This T cell receptor beta chain was obtained from a study of cytomegalovirus exposure and HLA in healthy donors. As regards this clone: Its antigen remains unknown.

The length of the CDR3 is 14 residues. V lost 4 bases and J lost 5, with 11 bases in between. Germline CDR1 and CDR2: SGHDN and FVKESK. Findings and limits, study-wide: TCR sequences were mostly rare, though some public TCRs occurred in many donors. Three CMV-associated chains were confirmed in vitro to be specific for CMV antigens. The classifier reportedly diagnosed cytomegalovirus status with high sensitivity and specificity.

Sequencing was performed with immunoSEQ multiplex PCR; in TCRdb, only in-frame clones are kept and a portion is missing. The repertoire includes about 98,000 clones, 87% of them detected once, and roughly 3.9% sits in the top ten. The chain has TRBV14 and TRBJ2-2; possibly TRBD1 for D (6 bases). Specimen: PBMCs. This TCR was sampled from a woman in her thirties in good health and CMV-seronegative. CDR3 residues: CASSLQGWTGELFF. As DNA, the CDR3 is TGTGCCAGCAGCCTTCAGGGGTGGACCGGGGAGCTGTTTTTT.